This T cell receptor (beta chain) emerged from a study of neurological immune-mediated disorders. PBMCs numbering 2 million and stored at -80 C yielded the unsorted libraries. Between the trimmed V and J ends, which lost 5 bases and 3 bases, there was a span of 9 bases. The CDR3 contains 13 residues. Germline values: CDR1 SGHRS, CDR2 YFSETQ. Findings of the study overall: None of the CDR3 amino acid sequences of expanded clones were shared across subjects, and this suggested private repertoires in all groups.

This clonotype showed up many times. The antigen remains undetermined. The cDNA came from 5'RACE with 10-nucleotide random UMIs. From the 5' RACE reads, TCRdb called clonotypes with MiXCR, one entry per CDR3 protein. Altogether tens of thousands of distinct CDR3 sequences are present, less than 5.5% being singletons, with the ten largest covering around 7.2%. The TCR comes from a young man with multiple sclerosis. Sequencing was carried out using PBMCs. This rearrangement joins TRBV5-1 to TRBJ2-1, with D possibly matching TRBD1 (6 bases). CDR3 nucleotide sequence: TGCGCCAGCAGAGTACAGGGCTACAATGAGCAGTTCTTC. Protein: CASRVQGYNEQFF.